A single sample is the source of the 6 T cell receptor beta chains below, sequenced in a study of T cells expressing NK-cell markers. Following a re-call of the 5' RACE reads, TCRdb has one entry per CDR3 protein and lacks DNA. Here the sample table reports 350,000 to 400,000 distinct CDR3 sequences. The sequenced sample consisted of blood T cells: a sorted CD56 or NKG2C T cell subset, CD4+ or CD8+ T cells, or bulk PBMC T cells (not recorded which). Every receptor here comes from a woman aged 50 to 60 in good health.

The chain uses TRBV29-1 and TRBJ2-1; with no DNA, the TCRdb D assignment of TRBD1 cannot be verified. CDR3 length: 14 amino acids. From germline, CDR1 is SQVTM and CDR2 ANQGSEA. CDR3 protein: CSGGTADTYNEQFF.

CDR3 amino acids: CASRPGGTSGRAGDTQYF. The V and J genes are TRBV4-1 and TRBJ2-3; TCRdb's D call, TRBD2, is unchecked because there is no DNA. CDR1 and CDR2 from the germline V gene are MGHRA and YSYEKL. CDR3 length equals 18 residues.

This chain links TRBV6-1 with TRBJ2-1; no DNA is available, so the TRBD1 call from TCRdb remains unchecked. CDR1 and CDR2 (germline): MNHNS, SASEGT. The CDR3 has 15 amino acids. Here the CDR3 reads CASSHGQGGGNEQFF.

The chain has TRBV19 and TRBJ2-5; without DNA, the TCRdb call of TRBD1 cannot be checked. Germline loops: CDR1 LNHDA, CDR2 SQIVND (reference sequence). CDR3 length: 14 residues. The chain's CDR3 is CASSIRTAQETQYF.

The chain has TRBV12-3 or TRBV12-4 and TRBJ2-1; TCRdb lists TRBD2, though no DNA is available to test this call. CDR3 length: 14 residues. The CDR3 spells CASSLGGRLIEQFF.

This chain connects TRBV7-6 to TRBJ1-2; TCRdb's assignment of TRBD1 cannot be checked, as there is no DNA. The CDR3 is 16 residues long. Germline V lookup: CDR1 SGHVS, CDR2 FNYEAQ. The CDR3 here is CASSFMVPHRSSDYTF.